The 32 T cell receptor beta chains below all came from one sample that was sequenced in a study of shared clonotypes between healthy human individuals. Clones were sequenced by immunoSEQ multiplex PCR, and TCRdb holds only the in-frame ones, with some missing. Of about a million clones in the sample, roughly 80% are singletons; the top ten hold 0.89%. Sequencing used memory CD4+ T cells from PBMCs. Subset: CD45RA-negative fraction. These receptor sequences come from a man in his late teens or twenties in good health. Some clones in this sample may be carry-over from other donors' samples.

The sample holds many counts of this clone. The chain uses TRBV29-1 and TRBJ2-7; TRBD2 is a possible D gene (6 bases). The CDR3 covers 13 residues. Germline CDR1 is SQVTM and CDR2 is ANQGSEA. V gave up 7 bases and J gave up 6 bases, with 19 bases separating them. CDR3 sequence: CSATTVGGGEQYF. DNA for the CDR3: TGCAGCGCCACGACAGTTGGGGGAGGCGAGCAGTACTTC.

This clone was detected only once. This sequence joins TRBV7-9 and TRBJ2-1; TRBD2 matches at 10 bases. The CDR3 has 15 residues. V lost 8 bases to trimming and J lost 4 bases; unmatched junction nucleotides: 8. Germline V lookup: CDR1 SEHNR, CDR2 FQNEAQ (reference sequence). The CDR3 here is CASGLAGELYNEQFF. The CDR3 DNA reads as TGTGCCAGCGGGCTAGCGGGAGAGTTGTACAATGAGCAGTTCTTC.

The chain recombines TRBV28 with TRBJ2-5; TRBD2 aligns across 11 bases. Trimming at V came to 8 bases and at J to 1 base, leaving 15 bases not matched to a gene. This CDR3 region has 18 residues. Germline lookup yields CDR1 MDHEN and CDR2 SYDVKM. CDR3 sequence (DNA): TGTGCCAGCGCAACACTACAACGACTAGCGGGGCGCCAAGAGACCCAGTACTTC. Encoded protein: CASATLQRLAGRQETQYF.

The chain uses TRBV28 and TRBJ2-5, with TRBD2 identical over 10 bases. The DNA end is a closer match to TRBJ2-7, so the J assignment may be wrong. CDR3 length: 15 residues. Germline V CDR1 and CDR2: MDHEN, SYDVKM. The CDR3 loop is CASSLLLAGAGEQYF. CDR3 DNA sequence: TGTGCCAGCAGTTTATTGCTAGCGGGAGCGGGCGAGCAGTACTTC.

This clone was observed a handful of times. The chain is built from TRBV29-1 and TRBJ2-1, with 8 positions matching TRBD1. V was clipped by 4 bases and J by 5 bases; unmatched bases: 4. Germline assignment: CDR1 SQVTM and CDR2 ANQGSEA. This CDR3 is built from 13 residues. This chain's CDR3 is CSVGRGPNNEQFF. The CDR3 nucleotides are TGCAGCGTTGGCAGGGGGCCGAACAATGAGCAGTTCTTC.

The chain uses TRBV4-1 and TRBJ2-3; D remains ambiguous. Germline V gives CDR1 MGHRA, CDR2 YSYEKL. The CDR3 covers 14 residues. The V end lost 1 base, the J end lost 5 bases, and 10 bases lay between the germline ends. CDR3 nucleotide sequence: TGCGCCAGCAGCCAAGGGTGGGCCGGAGATACGCAGTATTTT. It specifies CASSQGWAGDTQYF.

The table lists this clone with a count of one. Other DNA sequences of this sample code for an identical CDR3. V usage is TRBV7-2 and J usage is TRBJ2-2; TRBD2 matches at 9 bases. V lost 1 base to trimming and J lost 5 bases; unmatched junction nucleotides: 2. CDR1 is SGHTA and CDR2 is FQGNSA in the germline V gene. This CDR3 region has 15 residues. Here the CDR3 DNA reads TGTGCCAGCAGCTTAGGGCTAGCGGGAACCGGGGAGCTGTTTTTT. This encodes CASSLGLAGTGELFF.

This clone was seen just once. This CDR3 is CSVAPGQGVYEQYF. CDR3 sequence (DNA): TGCAGCGTGGCGCCGGGTCAGGGGGTGTACGAGCAGTACTTC. The rearrangement uses TRBV29-1 and TRBJ2-7, with 7 bases matching TRBD1. CDR3 length: 14 residues. Germline CDR1 and CDR2: SQVTM and ANQGSEA. Losses at the gene ends were 6 bases for V and 4 bases for J; bases not matched to a gene: 12.

This clone has ten or more counts. The chain recombines TRBV5-8 with TRBJ2-3, with D tentatively TRBD2 (6 bases). The CDR3 loop spans 15 amino acids. The germline V gene encodes CDR1 SGHTS and CDR2 YDEGEE. Trimming removed 0 bases at V and 2 bases at J, with 10 bases between. For the CDR3, the DNA is TGTGCCAGCAGCTTGGAGGCGGGATACACAGATACGCAGTATTTT. It is translated as CASSLEAGYTDTQYF.

The V gene is TRBV4-1, the J gene TRBJ1-2; D remains ambiguous. The germline gives CDR1 MGHRA, CDR2 YSYEKL. This CDR3 comprises 14 residues. V gave up 1 base and J gave up 1 base, with 7 bases separating them. In DNA form, the CDR3 reads TGCGCCAGCAGCCAAGGTGAGGGTAACTATGGCTACACCTTC. This sequence encodes CASSQGEGNYGYTF.

The chain uses TRBV7-3 and TRBJ2-2; perhaps TRBD1 as D (5 bases). The CDR3 length is 16 residues. The germline V and J ends were trimmed by 2 bases and 6 bases, with 16 bases remaining between them. The germline CDR1 and CDR2 sequences are SGHTA and FQGTGA. CDR3 region: CASSLGSRVWSGELFF. The CDR3 nucleotides read TGTGCCAGCAGCTTAGGCAGCAGGGTGTGGTCCGGGGAGCTGTTTTTT.

The chain employs TRBV7-9 and TRBJ1-6; perhaps TRBD1 as D (6 bases). The germline CDR1 and CDR2 sequences are SEHNR and FQNEAQ (reference sequence). V dropped 1 base and J dropped 6 bases, with 7 bases sitting between them. CDR3 length equals 14 residues. The CDR3 sequence is CASSLGDTNSPLHF. CDR3 DNA sequence: TGTGCCAGCAGCTTAGGGGACACTAATTCACCCCTCCACTTT.

This sequence joins TRBV5-1 and TRBJ2-5; no clear D. Germline loops: CDR1 SGHRS, CDR2 YFSETQ. This CDR3 has 15 residues. The V end was cut by 6 bases, the J end by 2 bases, with 17 bases between. The CDR3 loop reads CASTWRNSLQETQYF. The CDR3 DNA reads TGCGCCAGCACCTGGCGGAATTCACTACAAGAGACCCAGTACTTC.

V usage is TRBV5-1 and J usage is TRBJ2-7; a possible D gene is TRBD1 (7 bases). CDR1 SGHRS and CDR2 YFSETQ come from the germline V gene. V was shortened by 6 bases and J by 0 bases, with 13 bases between the two germline ends. This CDR3 spans 14 amino acids. The CDR3 DNA reads as TGCGCCAGCAAGGGGACAGCGGGCTCCTACGAGCAGTACTTC. It specifies CASKGTAGSYEQYF. Variable domain in full (rest from reference TRBV5-1 and TRBJ2-7): KAGVTQTPRYLIKTRGQQVTLSCSPISGHRSVSWYQQTPGQGLQFLFEYFSETQRNKGNFPGRFSGRQFSNSRSEMNVSTLELGDSALYLCASKGTAGSYEQYFGPGTRLTVT.

CDR3 in amino acids: CASSQYSNTGELFF. CDR3 bases: TGTGCCAGCTCCCAGTACTCGAACACCGGGGAGCTGTTTTTT. V is TRBV18 and J is TRBJ2-2; unclear D gene. CDR3 length equals 14 residues. Per germline, CDR1 KGHSH and CDR2 LQKENI. V dropped 6 bases and J dropped 0 bases, with 8 bases sitting between them.

The genes are TRBV5-1 and TRBJ2-6; 8 bases match TRBD1. The germline V gene has CDR1 SGHRS and CDR2 YFSETQ. This CDR3 contains 20 residues. V lost 1 base to trimming and J lost 0 bases; unmatched junction nucleotides: 12. The CDR3 bases are TGCGCCAGCAGCTTGCGAGGGACAGGTAGGGGTTCCTCTGGGGCCAACGTCCTGACTTTC. It specifies CASSLRGTGRGSSGANVLTF.

This clone was seen only once. Since a far larger clone is one base different, this is likely a read error. This chain joins TRBV30 and TRBJ1-1; no clear D. Looked up from germline, CDR1 is GTSNPN and CDR2 is SVGIG (reference sequence). CDR3 size: 13 residues. In DNA, the CDR3 is TGTGCCTGGGACTGGAACATGAACACTGAAGCTCTCTTT. The encoded protein is CAWDWNMNTEALF.

V usage is TRBV28 and J usage is TRBJ2-3; TRBD1 matches at 7 bases. The CDR3 loop spans 16 amino acids. The V gene end was trimmed by 4 bases and the J gene end by 2 bases; junction bases not matched to a gene: 9. Germline V gene data show CDR1 as MDHEN and CDR2 as SYDVKM. The CDR3 DNA sequence: TGTGCCAGCAGTTCCAACGCAGGGGGTGCCACAGATACGCAGTATTTT. Translating it yields CASSSNAGGATDTQYF.

The J gene is TRBJ2-5, the V gene TRBV18; D gene unclear. The V end lost 2 bases, the J end lost 2 bases, and 6 bases lay between the germline ends. The V gene's germline CDR1 is KGHSH and CDR2 LQKENI. This CDR3 region has 13 residues. This CDR3 is CASSPTGQETQYF. The CDR3 nucleotides read TGTGCCAGCTCACCAACCGGGCAAGAGACCCAGTACTTC.

This chain uses TRBV19 with TRBJ2-3, with D perhaps matching TRBD1 or TRBD2 (5 bases each). Germline V gives CDR1 LNHDA, CDR2 SQIVND (reference sequence). Deletions cut 6 bases from V and 2 bases from J, with 6 bases between. The CDR3 is made up of 12 amino acids. CDR3 coding DNA: TGTGCCAGTAGCGGGACCACAGATACGCAGTATTTT. It yields the protein CASSGTTDTQYF. Using reference TRBV19 and TRBJ2-3 for the parts outside the CDR3, the full variable domain is DGGITQSPKYLFRKEGQNVTLSCEQNLNHDAMYWYRQDPGQGLRLIYYSQIVNDFQKGDIAEGYSVSREKKESFPLTVTSAQKNPTAFYLCASSGTTDTQYFGPGTRLTVL.

The chain joins TRBV9 to TRBJ1-2; D is unclear. This CDR3 comprises 11 residues. With 5 bases removed from V and 7 bases from J, the gap between germline ends came to 9 bases. In germline, CDR1 is SGDLS, CDR2 YYNGEE. The CDR3 loop reads CASRAGPGYTF. CDR3 nucleotide sequence: TGTGCCAGCAGGGCCGGCCCTGGCTACACCTTC.

The rearrangement uses TRBV11-3 and TRBJ2-7; D gene uncertain. With 5 bases removed from V and 6 bases from J, the gap between germline ends came to 11 bases. The germline V gene encodes CDR1 SGHNT and CDR2 YENEEA. This CDR3 region has 12 residues. CDR3: CASSRPLREQYF. Here the CDR3 DNA reads TGTGCCAGCAGCCGACCCCTCCGCGAGCAGTACTTC.

DNA for the CDR3: TGTGCCAGCAGTTTATATGGCGGGGGCCAGTACGAGCAGTACTTC. Translating it yields CASSLYGGGQYEQYF. The chain employs TRBV28 and TRBJ2-7, with D possibly matching TRBD2 (7 bases). Germline V gene lookup returns CDR1 MDHEN and CDR2 SYDVKM. This CDR3 comprises 15 residues. V lost 1 base and J lost 4, with 14 bases in between. Filled out from reference TRBV28 and TRBJ2-7, the complete variable domain reads DVKVTQSSRYLVKRTGEKVFLECVQDMDHENMFWYRQDPGLGLRLIYFSYDVKMKEKGDIPEGYSVSREKKERFSLILESASTNQTSMYLCASSLYGGGQYEQYFGPGTRLTVT.

The chain is built from TRBV7-2 and TRBJ1-2, with a possible D match to TRBD1 (6 bases). This CDR3 has 15 amino acids. The germline V and J ends were trimmed by 2 bases and 4 bases, with 14 bases remaining between them. Germline V gene sequence: CDR1 SGHTA, CDR2 FQGNSA. The CDR3 loop reads CASSLSGAPGYGYTF. CDR3 DNA: TGTGCCAGCAGCTTATCAGGGGCCCCTGGCTATGGCTACACCTTC.

This chain links TRBV6-1 with TRBJ2-3; no clear D. Trimming pared 3 bases from V and 6 bases from J, leaving 16 bases between. CDR1 and CDR2 (germline): MNHNS, SASEGT. The CDR3 is 15 amino acids. CDR3 in DNA: TGTGCCAGCAGTGAGACCAAGACGGAGTTTGATACGCAGTATTTT. Translated, it gives CASSETKTEFDTQYF.

A few counts support this clone. The rearrangement uses TRBV19 and TRBJ2-3; the D is unclear. Trimming took off 4 bases at V and 0 bases at J, with 8 bases between the two ends. Germline assignment: CDR1 LNHDA and CDR2 SQIVND (reference sequence). This CDR3 spans 14 amino acids. This CDR3 reads CASSTFGSTDTQYF. The DNA of the CDR3 is TGTGCCAGTAGTACCTTCGGGAGCACAGATACGCAGTATTTT.

The J gene is TRBJ1-5, the V gene TRBV28; D gene ambiguous. This CDR3 is built from 14 residues. Trimming stripped 2 bases from V and 5 bases from J, with 10 bases between. From germline, CDR1 is MDHEN and CDR2 SYDVKM. The CDR3 region has the DNA TGTGCCAGCAGTTTAAGGCAGGTATATCAGCCCCAGCATTTT. Translated, it gives CASSLRQVYQPQHF.

V and J are TRBV2 and TRBJ2-1; no reliable D call. The CDR3 totals 15 residues. Trimming left V 5 bases short and J 3 bases short, with 14 bases between. Germline assignment: CDR1 SNHLY and CDR2 FYNNEI. DNA for the CDR3: TGTGCCAGCAGTCGGGCGGAACTCCACTACAATGAGCAGTTCTTC. Its translation is CASSRAELHYNEQFF.

This chain uses TRBV5-6 with TRBJ2-7, with a tentative D call TRBD2 (6 bases). CDR1 and CDR2 from the germline V gene are SGHDT and YYEEEE. Deletions cut 4 bases from V and 2 bases from J, with 13 bases between. The CDR3 has 14 residues. The CDR3 nucleotides read TGTGCCAGCAGCCTCTACGGGAGTGCCTACGAGCAGTACTTC. Amino acids: CASSLYGSAYEQYF.

In the case of this clone: Other DNA sequences within the sample encode an identical CDR3. The gene calls are TRBV5-1 and TRBJ2-7, with D possibly TRBD1 on 6 matching bases. The CDR3 totals 14 residues. Trimming took off 5 bases at V and 1 base at J, with 13 bases between the two ends. Germline CDR1 and CDR2: SGHRS and YFSETQ. The CDR3 spells CASRGAGGSYEQYF. For the CDR3, the DNA is TGCGCCAGCAGGGGGGCAGGCGGATCCTACGAGCAGTACTTC.

This chain links TRBV29-1 with TRBJ2-3, with 15 bases matching TRBD2. From germline, CDR1 is SQVTM and CDR2 ANQGSEA. The J segment lost 4 bases and the V segment lost 6 bases, leaving 5 bases of the junction unmatched. The CDR3 runs 15 residues. This chain's CDR3 is CSVLGLAGGPDTQYF. Here the CDR3 DNA reads TGCAGCGTCCTGGGACTAGCGGGAGGTCCAGATACGCAGTATTTT.

The chain links TRBV28 to TRBJ1-1; D gene uncertain. Germline lookup yields CDR1 MDHEN and CDR2 SYDVKM. Between the trimmed V and J ends, which lost 8 bases and 5 bases, there was a span of 24 bases. CDR3 length: 16 amino acids. The CDR3 loop reads CASWSRTNRGITEAFF. The DNA of the CDR3 is TGTGCCAGCTGGTCGCGGACGAACCGAGGGATAACTGAAGCTTTCTTT.